A selection of T cell receptor beta chains follows, all from one sample in a study of blood T cell repertoires in COVID-19. Repertoires were generated with immunoSEQ multiplex PCR, while TCRdb's copy carries only in-frame clones and drops some. Among about 90,000 clones listed, roughly 80% were seen once. The sequencing input was peripheral blood. Receptor source: a man aged 45-65 years with acute or convalescent COVID-19. CDR3s include the opening cysteine and the closing phenylalanine or tryptophan. D genes are given only for firm matches. Expanded clones get a size class; other rows say once, few or many, or leave the size out.

j_call | clone_size | v_call | d_call | cdr3_nt | cdr3_aa
TRBJ2-7 | NA | TRBV19 | TRBD1 | TGTGCCAGTAGTATAGTGGAGACAGGGCCCTACGAGCAGTACTTC | CASSIVETGPYEQYF
TRBJ1-6 | NA | TRBV28 | TRBD1 | TGTGCCAGCAGTTCACGACAGGGGAATAATTCACCCCTCCACTTT | CASSSRQGNNSPLHF
TRBJ2-7 | once | TRBV7-6 | NA | TGTGCCAGCAGCTTAGATGGGCAGGGGACCTACGAGCAGTACTTC | CASSLDGQGTYEQYF
TRBJ2-1 | NA | TRBV6-5 | TRBD1 | TGTGCCAGCAGAGGAGACAGGGGCAATGAGCAGTTCTTC | CASRGDRGNEQFF
TRBJ1-6 | NA | TRBV4-3 | TRBD1 | TGCGCCAGCAGCCAAGGGACAGGGGAACGTAATTCACCCCTCCACTTT | CASSQGTGERNSPLHF
TRBJ2-1 | few | TRBV7-9 | NA | TGTGCCAGCAGCACTAGCATGAATGAGCAGTTCTTC | CASSTSMNEQFF
TRBJ2-3 | NA | TRBV11-2 | NA | TGTGCCAGCAGCTTCTACACAGATACGCAGTATTTT | CASSFYTDTQYF
TRBJ2-3 | NA | TRBV10-3 | NA | TGTGCCAGCCAAGACAGGAGGAGCACAGATACGCAGTATTTT | CASQDRRSTDTQYF
TRBJ1-5 | NA | TRBV28 | TRBD1 | TGTGGTACAGGGGTCAATCAGCCCCAGCATTTT | CGTGVNQPQHF
TRBJ1-5 | NA | TRBV28 | NA | TGTGCCAGCAGTCGTTCGGGACAAGGTTATCAGCCCCAGCATTTT | CASSRSGQGYQPQHF
TRBJ1-4 | NA | TRBV19 | NA | TGTGCCAGTACCCCGACAGACCTGACAACTAATGAAAAACTGTTTTTT | CASTPTDLTTNEKLFF
TRBJ2-7 | NA | TRBV28 | NA | TGTGCCAGCAGCCGACAGGGAGGCGAGCAGTACTTC | CASSRQGGEQYF
TRBJ1-4 | NA | TRBV30 | TRBD1 | TGTGCCTGGGGACAGGGCTTAGATGAAAAACTGTTTTTT | CAWGQGLDEKLFF
TRBJ1-1 | NA | TRBV11-2 | NA | TGTGCCAGCAGCTTTCTTACTGAAGCTTTCTTT | CASSFLTEAFF
TRBJ1-4 | once | TRBV28 | NA | TGTGCCAGCACCGTAATGGGACAACAACTGTTTTTT | CASTVMGQQLFF
TRBJ2-1 | once | TRBV30 | NA | TGTGCCTGGAGTTGGGACACAAACAATGAGCAGTTCTTC | CAWSWDTNNEQFF
TRBJ2-1 | NA | TRBV5-1 | TRBD2 | TGCGCCAGCAGCTTGGATAGCGGGGGCTACAATGAGCAGTTCTTC | CASSLDSGGYNEQFF
TRBJ1-6 | NA | TRBV19 | TRBD1 | TGTGCCAGTTCGGGACAGCAGAATTCACCCCTCCACTTT | CASSGQQNSPLHF
TRBJ2-1 | NA | TRBV5-8 | TRBD2 | TGTGCCAGCAGCTCAGGACTAGCGGGATACAATGAGCAGTTCTTC | CASSSGLAGYNEQFF
TRBJ1-6 | few | TRBV7-2 | NA | TGTGCCAGCAGGGAAACGGGGGGCAGCTCCTATAATTCACCCCTCCACTTT | CASRETGGSSYNSPLHF
TRBJ1-1 | NA | TRBV12-3/TRBV12-4 | NA | TGTGCCAGCAGGGACACGGCGAACACTGAAGCTTTCTTT | CASRDTANTEAFF
TRBJ2-7 | NA | TRBV5-4 | TRBD2 | TGTGCCAGCGGAGCGGGGGGTACCTACGAGCAGTACTTC | CASGAGGTYEQYF
TRBJ2-7 | NA | TRBV5-5 | TRBD2 | TGTGCCAGCAGCTTGGTTGCGGGGGTGGCCTACGAGCAGTACTTC | CASSLVAGVAYEQYF
TRBJ2-7 | many | TRBV4-2 | NA | TGTGCCAGCAGCCAAGCTCAGGGGGCGGCGGGAGTTATCTACGAGCAGTACTTC | CASSQAQGAAGVIYEQYF
TRBJ2-7 | NA | TRBV6-5 | TRBD1 | TGTGCCAGCAGTTACGGGACAGGGGGTTCCTACGAGCAGTACTTC | CASSYGTGGSYEQYF
TRBJ1-4 | medium-sized | TRBV6-5 | NA | TGTGCCAGCAGTTACGGGCAGGGGCAGGGGAATGAAAAACTGTTTTTT | CASSYGQGQGNEKLFF
TRBJ2-7 | few | TRBV5-6 | TRBD2 | TGTGCCAGCAGCCTAGGGACTAGCGGGAGAGGCGAGCAGTACTTC | CASSLGTSGRGEQYF
TRBJ2-1 | NA | TRBV12-3/TRBV12-4 | NA | TGTGCCAGCAGTACCGGGACTTTAAATGAGCAGTTCTTC | CASSTGTLNEQFF
TRBJ2-5 | few | TRBV5-4 | TRBD2 | TGTGCCACAGCTGACCAGCGGGGGGAACAAGAGACCCAGTACTTC | CATADQRGEQETQYF
TRBJ1-5 | NA | TRBV15 | NA | TGTGCCACCAGCAGACGACTGGAGAGCAATCAGCCCCAGCATTTT | CATSRRLESNQPQHF
TRBJ1-2 | NA | TRBV4-2 | TRBD1 | TGTGCCAGCAGACGACAGGGGGCGGGTGGCTACACCTTC | CASRRQGAGGYTF